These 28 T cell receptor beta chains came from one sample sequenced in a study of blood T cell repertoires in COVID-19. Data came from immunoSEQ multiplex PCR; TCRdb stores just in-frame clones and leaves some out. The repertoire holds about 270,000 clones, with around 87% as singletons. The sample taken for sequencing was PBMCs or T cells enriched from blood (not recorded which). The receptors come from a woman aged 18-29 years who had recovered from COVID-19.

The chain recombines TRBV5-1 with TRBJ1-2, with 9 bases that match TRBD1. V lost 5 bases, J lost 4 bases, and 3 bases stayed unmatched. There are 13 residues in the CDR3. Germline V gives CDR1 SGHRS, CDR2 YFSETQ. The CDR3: CASSTGGGYGYTF. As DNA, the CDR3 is TGCGCCAGCAGTACAGGGGGCGGCTATGGCTACACCTTC.

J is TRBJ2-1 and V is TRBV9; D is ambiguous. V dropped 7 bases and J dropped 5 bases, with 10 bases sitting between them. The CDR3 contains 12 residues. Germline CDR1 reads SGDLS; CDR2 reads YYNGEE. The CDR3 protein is CASGRFNNEQFF. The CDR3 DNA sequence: TGTGCCAGCGGTCGGTTCAACAATGAGCAGTTCTTC.

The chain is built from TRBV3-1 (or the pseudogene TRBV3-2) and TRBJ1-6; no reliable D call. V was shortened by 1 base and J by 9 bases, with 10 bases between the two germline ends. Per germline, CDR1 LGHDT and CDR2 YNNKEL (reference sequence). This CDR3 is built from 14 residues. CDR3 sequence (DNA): TGTGCCAGCAGCCAAGCAAGTGGGAGTTCACCCCTCCACTTT. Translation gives CASSQASGSSPLHF.

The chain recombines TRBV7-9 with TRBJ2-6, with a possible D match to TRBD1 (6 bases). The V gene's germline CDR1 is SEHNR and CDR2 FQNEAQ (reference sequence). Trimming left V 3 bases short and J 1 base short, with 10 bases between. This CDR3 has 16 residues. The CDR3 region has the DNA TGTGCCAGCAGCTTTAATCAGGGGTCTGGGGCCAACGTCCTGACTTTC. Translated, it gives CASSFNQGSGANVLTF.

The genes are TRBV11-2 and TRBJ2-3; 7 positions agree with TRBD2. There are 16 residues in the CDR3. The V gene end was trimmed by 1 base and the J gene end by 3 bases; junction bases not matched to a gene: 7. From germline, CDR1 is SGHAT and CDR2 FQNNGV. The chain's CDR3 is CASSLVTAGPTDTQYF. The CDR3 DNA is TGTGCCAGCAGCTTAGTTACAGCGGGGCCGACAGATACGCAGTATTTT.

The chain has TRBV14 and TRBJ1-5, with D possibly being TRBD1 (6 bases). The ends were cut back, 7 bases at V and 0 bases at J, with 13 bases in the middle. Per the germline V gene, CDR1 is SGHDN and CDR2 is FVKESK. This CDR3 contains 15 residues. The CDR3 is CASNHRQASNQPQHF. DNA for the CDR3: TGTGCCAGCAATCACCGACAGGCTAGCAATCAGCCCCAGCATTTT. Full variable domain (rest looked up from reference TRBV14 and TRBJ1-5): EAGVTQFPSHSVIEKGQTVTLRCDPISGHDNLYWYRRVMGKEIKFLLHFVKESKQDESGMPNNRFLAERTGGTYSTLKVQPAELEDSGVYFCASNHRQASNQPQHFGDGTRLSIL.

The CDR3: CASSSCPGQGRYNSPLHF. CDR3 nucleotides: TGTGCCAGCAGTTCATGCCCGGGACAGGGTAGGTATAATTCACCCCTCCACTTT. The genes are TRBV11-2 and TRBJ1-6; TRBD1 matches at 9 bases. CDR1 and CDR2 (germline): SGHAT, FQNNGV. The V and J ends lost 6 bases and 4 bases, in that order; junction bases with no gene match: 13. This CDR3 comprises 18 residues.

In nucleotides, the CDR3 is TGCGCCAGCAGCCAACTCGGGACAGCTACCTACGAGCAGTACTTC. Its translation: CASSQLGTATYEQYF. The chain is built from TRBV4-1 and TRBJ2-7; 7 bases fit TRBD1. The CDR3 totals 15 residues. J was trimmed by 2 bases and V by 2 bases; bases with no gene match: 6. CDR1 is MGHRA, CDR2 YSYEKL, per germline.

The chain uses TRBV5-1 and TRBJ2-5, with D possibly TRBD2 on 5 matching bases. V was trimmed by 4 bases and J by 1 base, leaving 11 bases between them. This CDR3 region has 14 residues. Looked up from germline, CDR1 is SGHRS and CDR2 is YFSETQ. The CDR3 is CASSADGIQETQYF. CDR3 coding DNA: TGCGCCAGCAGCGCAGACGGGATCCAAGAGACCCAGTACTTC.

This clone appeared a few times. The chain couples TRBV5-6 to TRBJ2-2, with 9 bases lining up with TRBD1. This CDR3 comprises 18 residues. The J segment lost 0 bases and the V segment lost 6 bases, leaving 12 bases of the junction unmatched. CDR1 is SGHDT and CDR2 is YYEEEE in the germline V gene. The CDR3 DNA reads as TGTGCCAGCACCGGGACAGGGTCCTCTCTGACGAACACCGGGGAGCTGTTTTTT. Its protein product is CASTGTGSSLTNTGELFF. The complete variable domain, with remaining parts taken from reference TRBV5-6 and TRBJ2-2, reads DAGVTQSPTHLIKTRGQQVTLRCSPKSGHDTVSWYQQALGQGPQFIFQYYEEEERQRGNFPDRFSGHQFPNYSSELNVNALLLGDSALYLCASTGTGSSLTNTGELFFGEGSRLTVL.

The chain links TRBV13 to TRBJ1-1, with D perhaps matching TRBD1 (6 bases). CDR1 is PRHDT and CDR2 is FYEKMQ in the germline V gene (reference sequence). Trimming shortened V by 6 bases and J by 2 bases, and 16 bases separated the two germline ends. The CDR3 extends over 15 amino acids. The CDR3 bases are TGTGCCAGCAGTTCCACAGGGCCGGAAAACACTGAAGCTTTCTTT. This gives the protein CASSSTGPENTEAFF.

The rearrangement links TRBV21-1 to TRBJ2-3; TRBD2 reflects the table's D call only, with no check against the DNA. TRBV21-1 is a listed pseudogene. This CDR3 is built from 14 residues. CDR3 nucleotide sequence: TGTGCCATTACTCGACTAGGGATTACAGATACGCAGTATTTT. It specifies CAITRLGITDTQYF.

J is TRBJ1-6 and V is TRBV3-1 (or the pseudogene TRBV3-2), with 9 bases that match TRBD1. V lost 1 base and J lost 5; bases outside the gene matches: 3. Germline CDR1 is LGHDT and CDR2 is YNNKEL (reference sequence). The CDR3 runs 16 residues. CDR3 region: CASSQVRTGDNSPLHF. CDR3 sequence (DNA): TGTGCCAGCAGCCAAGTGAGGACAGGGGATAATTCACCCCTCCACTTT.

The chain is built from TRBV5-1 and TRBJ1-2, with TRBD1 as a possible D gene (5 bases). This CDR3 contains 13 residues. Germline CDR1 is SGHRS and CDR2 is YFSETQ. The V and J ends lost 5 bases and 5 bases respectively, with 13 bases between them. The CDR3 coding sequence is TGCGCCAGCAGGGCCGGGGGGGAATATGGCTACACCTTC. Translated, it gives CASRAGGEYGYTF.

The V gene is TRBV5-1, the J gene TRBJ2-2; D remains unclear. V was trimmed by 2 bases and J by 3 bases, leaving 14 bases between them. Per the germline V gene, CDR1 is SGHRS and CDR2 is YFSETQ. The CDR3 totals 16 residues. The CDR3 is CASSLSGYPDTGELFF. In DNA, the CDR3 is TGCGCCAGCAGCTTATCAGGTTACCCTGACACCGGGGAGCTGTTTTTT.

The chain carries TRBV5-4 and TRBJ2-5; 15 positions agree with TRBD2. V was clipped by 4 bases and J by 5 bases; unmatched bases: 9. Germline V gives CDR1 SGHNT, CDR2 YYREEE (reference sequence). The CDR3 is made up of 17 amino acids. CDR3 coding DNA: TGTGCCAGCAGCCGGACTAGCGGGGGGGCACGGACTGAGACCCAGTACTTC. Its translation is CASSRTSGGARTETQYF. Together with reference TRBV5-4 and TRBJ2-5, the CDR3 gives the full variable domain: ETGVTQSPTHLIKTRGQQVTLRCSSQSGHNTVSWYQQALGQGPQFIFQYYREEENGRGNFPPRFSGLQFPNYSSELNVNALELDDSALYLCASSRTSGGARTETQYFGPGTRLLVL.

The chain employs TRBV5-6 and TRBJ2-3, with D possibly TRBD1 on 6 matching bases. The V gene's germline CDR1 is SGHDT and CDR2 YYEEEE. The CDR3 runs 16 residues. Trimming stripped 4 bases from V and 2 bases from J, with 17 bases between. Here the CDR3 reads CASSARVGQNTDTQYF. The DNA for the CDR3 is TGTGCCAGCAGCGCCAGGGTGGGACAAAACACAGATACGCAGTATTTT.

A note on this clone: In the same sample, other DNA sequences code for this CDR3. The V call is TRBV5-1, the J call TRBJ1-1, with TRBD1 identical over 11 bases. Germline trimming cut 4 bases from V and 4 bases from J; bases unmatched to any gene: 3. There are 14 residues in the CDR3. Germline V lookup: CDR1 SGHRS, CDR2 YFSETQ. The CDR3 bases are TGCGCCAGCAGCCTTGGGACAGGGGGCACTGAAGCTTTCTTT. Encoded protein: CASSLGTGGTEAFF. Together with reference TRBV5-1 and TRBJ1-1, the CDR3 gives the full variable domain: KAGVTQTPRYLIKTRGQQVTLSCSPISGHRSVSWYQQTPGQGLQFLFEYFSETQRNKGNFPGRFSGRQFSNSRSEMNVSTLELGDSALYLCASSLGTGGTEAFFGQGTRLTVV.

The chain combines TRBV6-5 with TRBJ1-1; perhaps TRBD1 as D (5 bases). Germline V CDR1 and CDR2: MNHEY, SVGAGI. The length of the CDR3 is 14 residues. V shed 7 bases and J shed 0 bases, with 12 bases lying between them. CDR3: CASTRDSLNTEAFF. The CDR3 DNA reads TGTGCCAGCACAAGAGACAGTCTGAACACTGAAGCTTTCTTT.

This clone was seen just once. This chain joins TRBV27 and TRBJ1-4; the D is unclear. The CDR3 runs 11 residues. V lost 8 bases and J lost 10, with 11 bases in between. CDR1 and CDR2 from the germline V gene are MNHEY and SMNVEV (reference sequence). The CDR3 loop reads CASSDEGKLFF. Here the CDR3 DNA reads TGTGCCAGCTCTGATGAGGGAAAACTGTTTTTT.

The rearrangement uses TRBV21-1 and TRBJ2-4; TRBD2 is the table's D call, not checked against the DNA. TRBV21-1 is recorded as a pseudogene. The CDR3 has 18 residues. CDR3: CASSKAYSEEGAKNIQYF. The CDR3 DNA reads TGTGCCAGCAGCAAAGCTTATAGTGAAGAGGGAGCCAAAAACATTCAGTACTTC.

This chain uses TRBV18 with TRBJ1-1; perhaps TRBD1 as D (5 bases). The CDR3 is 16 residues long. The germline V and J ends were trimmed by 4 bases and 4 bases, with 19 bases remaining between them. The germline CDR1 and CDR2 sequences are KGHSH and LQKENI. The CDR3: CASSQGLLGRGTEAFF. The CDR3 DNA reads TGTGCCAGCTCACAGGGACTTTTGGGTCGGGGCACTGAAGCTTTCTTT.

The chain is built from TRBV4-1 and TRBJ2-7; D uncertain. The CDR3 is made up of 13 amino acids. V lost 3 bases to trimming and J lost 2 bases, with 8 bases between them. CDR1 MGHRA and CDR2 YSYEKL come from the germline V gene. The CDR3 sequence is CASSHRMTYEQYF. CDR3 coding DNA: TGCGCCAGCAGCCACAGGATGACCTACGAGCAGTACTTC.

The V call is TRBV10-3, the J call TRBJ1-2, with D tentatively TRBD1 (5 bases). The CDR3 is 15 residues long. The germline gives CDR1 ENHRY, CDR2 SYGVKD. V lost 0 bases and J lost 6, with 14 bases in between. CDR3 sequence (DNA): TGTGCCATCAGTGAGTCGAAAATATCGGGGGATGGCTACACCTTC. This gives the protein CAISESKISGDGYTF.

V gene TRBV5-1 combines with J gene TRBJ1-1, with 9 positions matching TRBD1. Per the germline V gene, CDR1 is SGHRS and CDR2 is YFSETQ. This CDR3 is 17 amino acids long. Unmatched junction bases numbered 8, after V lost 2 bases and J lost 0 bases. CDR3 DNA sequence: TGCGCCAGCAGCTTTGGGGACAGGGCTCGATTGAACACTGAAGCTTTCTTT. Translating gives CASSFGDRARLNTEAFF.

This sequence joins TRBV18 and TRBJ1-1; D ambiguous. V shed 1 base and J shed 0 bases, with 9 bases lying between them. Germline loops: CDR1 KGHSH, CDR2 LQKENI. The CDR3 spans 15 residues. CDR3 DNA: TGTGCCAGCTCACCACTGGCACAAATGAACACTGAAGCTTTCTTT. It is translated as CASSPLAQMNTEAFF.

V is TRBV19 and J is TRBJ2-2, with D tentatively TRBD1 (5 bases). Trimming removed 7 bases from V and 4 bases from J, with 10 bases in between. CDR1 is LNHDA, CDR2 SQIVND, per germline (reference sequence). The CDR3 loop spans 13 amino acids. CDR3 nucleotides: TGTGCCAGTAAAAGGGGTAGCACCGGGGAGCTGTTTTTT. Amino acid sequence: CASKRGSTGELFF.

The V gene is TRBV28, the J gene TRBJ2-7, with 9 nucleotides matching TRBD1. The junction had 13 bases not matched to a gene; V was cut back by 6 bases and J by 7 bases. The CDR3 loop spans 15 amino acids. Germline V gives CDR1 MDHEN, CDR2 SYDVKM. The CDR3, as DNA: TGTGCCAGCAGCACTCCCGGGACAGGGTATTGGGAGCAGTACTTC. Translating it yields CASSTPGTGYWEQYF. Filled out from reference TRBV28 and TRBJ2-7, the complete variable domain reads DVKVTQSSRYLVKRTGEKVFLECVQDMDHENMFWYRQDPGLGLRLIYFSYDVKMKEKGDIPEGYSVSREKKERFSLILESASTNQTSMYLCASSTPGTGYWEQYFGPGTRLTVT.